The 14 T cell receptor beta chains below all came from one sample that was sequenced in a study of blood T cell repertoires in COVID-19. Profiled with immunoSEQ multiplex PCR; TCRdb holds only in-frame clones, not every one. Of under 350,000 clones in the sample, 86% were seen once. Material for sequencing was PBMCs or T cells enriched from blood (not recorded which). These receptors originate from a woman in her 40s with acute COVID-19.

The gene calls are TRBV19 and TRBJ2-7; 8 bases are shared with TRBD1. CDR3 length: 13 amino acids. V shed 4 bases, J shed 6 bases, and the junction held 5 bases outside the gene matches. Germline loops: CDR1 LNHDA, CDR2 SQIVND (reference sequence). In nucleotides, the CDR3 is TGTGCCAGTAGTACACAGGGGGGTGGCGAGCAGTACTTC. Its translation is CASSTQGGGEQYF.

This clone was observed a single time. The chain couples TRBV6-5 to TRBJ1-5; D might be TRBD1 (5 bases). CDR1 MNHEY and CDR2 SVGAGI come from the germline V gene. Trimming cost V 8 bases and J 5 bases, with 10 bases left between them. The CDR3 spans 12 residues. The CDR3 bases are TGTGCCAGCGGCAGGGCGGATCAGCCCCAGCATTTT. Its translation is CASGRADQPQHF.

The chain combines TRBV7-9 with TRBJ2-4; D is ambiguous. Germline V gene data show CDR1 as SEHNR and CDR2 as FQNEAQ (reference sequence). The CDR3 totals 14 residues. Trimming shortened V by 4 bases and J by 10 bases, and 17 bases separated the two germline ends. The CDR3 loop reads CASSSLSSARIQYF. The DNA of the CDR3 is TGTGCCAGCAGCTCCCTATCCTCCGCCCGGATTCAGTACTTC.

V usage is TRBV9 and J usage is TRBJ2-3; TRBD2 agrees at 7 bases. CDR1 and CDR2 from the germline V gene are SGDLS and YYNGEE. This CDR3 has 15 residues. The V gene end was trimmed by 4 bases and the J gene end by 2 bases; junction bases not matched to a gene: 7. CDR3 DNA sequence: TGTGCCAGCAGCTCTACAGCGGGACTCACAGATACGCAGTATTTT. Its translation: CASSSTAGLTDTQYF.

A single count supports this clone. V usage is TRBV5-6 and J usage is TRBJ2-7, with D possibly being TRBD1 (6 bases). Trimming pared 3 bases from V and 3 bases from J, leaving 13 bases between. CDR1 is SGHDT and CDR2 is YYEEEE in the germline V gene. The CDR3 sequence is 14 residues long. In DNA, the CDR3 is TGTGCCAGCAGCTCAATGACGGGACACTACGAGCAGTACTTC. It codes for CASSSMTGHYEQYF.

The rearrangement joins TRBV7-9 to TRBJ2-7, with 7 bases identical to TRBD2. This CDR3 has 14 amino acids. Unmatched junction bases numbered 3, after V lost 2 bases and J lost 2 bases. The germline V gene encodes CDR1 SEHNR and CDR2 FQNEAQ (reference sequence). Written as DNA, the CDR3 is TGTGCCAGCAGCTTATCCGGGGGGACCTACGAGCAGTACTTC. Amino acid sequence: CASSLSGGTYEQYF.

This chain connects TRBV4-3 to TRBJ1-1; unclear D gene. The germline V and J ends were trimmed by 1 base and 6 bases, with 21 bases remaining between them. Looked up from germline, CDR1 is LGHNA and CDR2 is YSLEER. This CDR3 has 17 amino acids. The CDR3 spells CASSQGATGRGVAEAFF. The CDR3 DNA reads TGCGCCAGCAGCCAAGGGGCCACCGGACGGGGAGTCGCTGAAGCTTTCTTT.

The V and J genes are TRBV5-1 and TRBJ2-7; TRBD2 matches 11 bases. The V gene's germline CDR1 is SGHRS and CDR2 YFSETQ. The CDR3 consists of 15 residues. Losses at the gene ends were 9 bases for V and 2 bases for J; bases not matched to a gene: 10. The CDR3 loop reads CATSPGTSGAYEQYF. The CDR3 coding sequence is TGCGCCACCTCCCCCGGGACTAGCGGAGCCTACGAGCAGTACTTC.

This rearrangement joins TRBV7-9 to TRBJ2-7; 7 bases match TRBD1. The CDR3 runs 13 residues. V shed 2 bases and J 4 bases; nucleotides not matched to a gene: 2. Germline CDR1 reads SEHNR; CDR2 reads FQNEAQ (reference sequence). The CDR3 is CASSLKQGYEQYF. The DNA of the CDR3 is TGTGCCAGCAGCTTAAAACAGGGGTACGAGCAGTACTTC.

The chain uses TRBV5-1 and TRBJ2-3; tentative D call: TRBD2 (5 bases). Germline lookup yields CDR1 SGHRS and CDR2 YFSETQ. The CDR3 is 14 amino acids. With 1 base removed from V and 4 bases from J, the gap between germline ends came to 10 bases. The CDR3 loop is CASSLRTVADTQYF. The CDR3 DNA reads TGCGCCAGCAGCTTGAGGACTGTCGCAGATACGCAGTATTTT. The whole variable domain, remainder taken from reference TRBV5-1 and TRBJ2-3, is KAGVTQTPRYLIKTRGQQVTLSCSPISGHRSVSWYQQTPGQGLQFLFEYFSETQRNKGNFPGRFSGRQFSNSRSEMNVSTLELGDSALYLCASSLRTVADTQYFGPGTRLTVL.

This chain joins TRBV14 and TRBJ2-7, with D possibly matching TRBD2 (6 bases). V was cut by 4 bases and J by 5 bases, with 21 bases left in between. The CDR3 runs 16 residues. Germline CDR1 and CDR2: SGHDN and FVKESK. CDR3 DNA: TGTGCCAGCAGCCGTACGGGACTGTCCCGACCCGACGAGCAGTACTTC. Translation gives CASSRTGLSRPDEQYF.

The chain uses TRBV5-5 and TRBJ2-2; 7 bases match TRBD1. With V trimmed by 0 bases and J by 2 bases, 7 bases remained unmatched. CDR1 is SGHKS, CDR2 YYEKEE, per germline (reference sequence). CDR3 size: 17 residues. CDR3 sequence (DNA): TGTGCCAGCAGCTTGGATAGCCGGGACAGCAACACCGGGGAGCTGTTTTTT. This sequence encodes CASSLDSRDSNTGELFF.

The V and J genes are TRBV19 and TRBJ1-2; D uncertain. Germline loops: CDR1 LNHDA, CDR2 SQIVND (reference sequence). With 4 bases removed from V and 2 bases from J, the gap between germline ends came to 23 bases. This CDR3 contains 18 residues. DNA for the CDR3: TGTGCCAGTAGTAGTAAAACGGGTTGGATCCCGAAGAACTATGGCTACACCTTC. It translates to CASSSKTGWIPKNYGYTF.

This CDR3 reads CASSLVLTSGSVWDTQYF. The CDR3 DNA sequence: TGTGCCAGCAGCTTAGTTTTGACTAGCGGGTCGGTTTGGGATACGCAGTATTTT. V usage is TRBV11-2 and J usage is TRBJ2-3, with 10 bases that match TRBD2. With V trimmed by 1 base and J by 6 bases, 13 bases remained unmatched. The CDR3 is 18 amino acids. Germline V gives CDR1 SGHAT, CDR2 FQNNGV. The entire variable domain, with the rest obtained from reference TRBV11-2 and TRBJ2-3, is as follows: EAGVAQSPRYKIIEKRQSVAFWCNPISGHATLYWYQQILGQGPKLLIQFQNNGVVDDSQLPKDRFSAERLKGVDSTLKIQPAKLEDSAVYLCASSLVLTSGSVWDTQYFGPGTRLTVL.